Listed here are 10 T cell receptor beta chains from one sample, sequenced in a study of human T cells and chemical hapten exposure. TCRdb fed the RACE reads into MiXCR, producing one record per CDR3 protein. The sample carries around 100,000 distinct CDR3 sequences, 11% recorded once. The sample's time point: patch test 1, 2 weeks after DPC sensitization. Described treatment: therapeutic diphenylcyclopropenone sensitization with weekly scalp DPC. Sequencing used whole blood, obtained in connection with sensitization to the hapten diphenylcyclopropenone (DPC). The receptor source for this set is a woman between 40 and 55 years old with alopecia areata. Some clones in this sample may be carry-over from other donors' samples.

The sample holds many counts of this clonotype. The V call is TRBV6-2 or TRBV6-3, the J call TRBJ1-5, with D possibly matching TRBD1 (5 bases). In germline, CDR1 is MNHEY, CDR2 SVGEGT. V lost 7 bases to trimming and J lost 5 bases, with 18 bases between them. This CDR3 is built from 15 residues. The CDR3 region has the DNA TGTGCCAGCACTCCAGGGTCAGGATGGGATCAGCCCCAGCATTTT. This translates into CASTPGSGWDQPQHF.

This clonotype has at least ten counts. This chain connects TRBV30 to TRBJ1-5, with unresolved D. The CDR3 runs to 14 residues. V was shortened by 0 bases and J by 2 bases, with 8 bases between the two germline ends. Germline assignment: CDR1 GTSNPN and CDR2 SVGIG (reference sequence). The DNA for the CDR3 is TGTGCCTGGAGTGTACGACGAGGCAATCAGCCCCAGCATTTT. Amino acid sequence: CAWSVRRGNQPQHF.

This clonotype has a count of ten or more. The chain is built from TRBV28 and TRBJ2-7; D not certain. Germline CDR1 reads MDHEN; CDR2 reads SYDVKM. Trimming took 8 bases from V and 4 from J, leaving 3 bases between them. CDR3 size: 9 residues. CDR3: CASGYEQYF. CDR3 nucleotides: TGTGCCAGCGGGTACGAGCAGTACTTC.

This clonotype has only a few counts. The chain uses TRBV6-2 or TRBV6-3 and TRBJ2-6; 7 bases fit TRBD1. CDR1 is MNHEY, CDR2 SVGEGT, per germline. The CDR3 is 15 residues long. The V and J ends lost 7 bases and 0 bases, in that order; junction bases with no gene match: 3. CDR3 in amino acids: CASTQGYSGANVLTF. In DNA form, the CDR3 reads TGTGCCAGCACACAGGGGTACTCTGGGGCCAACGTCCTGACTTTC.

Only a few counts were recorded for this clonotype. The V gene is TRBV11-2, the J gene TRBJ1-1, with D possibly being TRBD1 (5 bases). The CDR3 is 15 residues long. The germline V and J ends were trimmed by 0 bases and 6 bases, with 14 bases remaining between them. The germline CDR1 and CDR2 sequences are SGHAT and FQNNGV. The CDR3: CASSLDRASRAEAFF. The CDR3 nucleotides read TGTGCCAGCAGCTTAGATCGGGCCAGCAGGGCTGAAGCTTTCTTT.

This clonotype appeared a few times. The chain has TRBV6-1 and TRBJ1-4, with 10 bases fitting TRBD1. The V gene's germline CDR1 is MNHNS and CDR2 SASEGT. Losses at the gene ends were 3 bases for V and 6 bases for J; bases not matched to a gene: 13. The CDR3 is made up of 18 amino acids. The chain's CDR3 is CASSDGTGAPEFDEKLFF. Written as DNA, the CDR3 is TGTGCCAGCAGTGACGGGACAGGGGCCCCCGAGTTCGATGAAAAACTGTTTTTT.

This clonotype was detected only a few times. The CDR3 sequence is CACSRGAQSNEQFF. CDR3 DNA sequence: TGTGCCTGTTCGAGGGGGGCTCAAAGCAATGAGCAGTTCTTC. The V and J genes are TRBV30 and TRBJ2-1, with D perhaps matching TRBD1 or TRBD2 (6 bases each). The V end lost 6 bases, the J end lost 6 bases, and 18 bases lay between the germline ends. Germline V gives CDR1 GTSNPN, CDR2 SVGIG (reference sequence). The CDR3 length is 14 residues.

The table lists this clonotype with a few counts. V is TRBV28 and J is TRBJ2-7, with D unresolved. Germline V gene sequence: CDR1 MDHEN, CDR2 SYDVKM. The CDR3 covers 14 residues. Trimming left V 7 bases short and J 6 bases short, with 19 bases between. The CDR3 loop is CASNRARARLEQYF. As DNA, the CDR3 is TGTGCCAGCAATCGGGCAAGGGCGCGGCTCGAGCAGTACTTC.

J is TRBJ1-1 and V is TRBV20-1; 8 positions agree with TRBD1. This CDR3 has 14 amino acids. V lost 3 bases, J lost 6 bases, and 9 bases stayed unmatched. The germline gives CDR1 DFQATT, CDR2 SNEGSKA (reference sequence). The CDR3, as DNA: TGCAGTGCTAGGGGACAGGCCACCGGGGCTGAAGCTTTCTTT. The encoded protein is CSARGQATGAEAFF.

This clonotype was seen ten or more times. V gene TRBV4-3 combines with J gene TRBJ2-5; possibly TRBD2 for D (6 bases). The CDR3 loop spans 14 amino acids. Per germline, CDR1 LGHNA and CDR2 YSLEER. V was clipped by 3 bases and J by 2 bases, with 10 bases between them. The CDR3 DNA is TGCGCCAGCAGCCATGCGGAGGGTCAAGAGACCCAGTACTTC. Encoded protein: CASSHAEGQETQYF.